A selection of T cell receptor beta chains follows, all from one sample in a study of blood T cell repertoires in COVID-19. Assay used: immunoSEQ multiplex PCR; TCRdb lists only in-frame clones, some missing. The table has approximately 350,000 clones, approximately 82% seen once. Sequencing was carried out using peripheral blood. The receptors come from a young man with active or convalescent COVID-19. The CDR3 runs from the conserved cysteine through the conserved F or W. D genes are given only for firm matches. Rows may omit the clone size; those that give it use once, few, many or a size class.

>TRBV28|NA|15|TRBJ1-2|TRBD1
CASRPTKDRRYGYTF
TGTGCCAGCAGACCTACGAAGGACAGGAGGTATGGCTACACCTTC
>TRBV25-1|NA|16|TRBJ1-5|NA
CASSELTSYSNQPQHF
TGTGCCAGCAGTGAATTGACAAGCTATAGCAATCAGCCCCAGCATTTT
>TRBV19|NA|14|TRBJ2-7|TRBD1
CASSIRQGGYEQYF
TGTGCCAGTAGTATTCGACAGGGGGGCTACGAGCAGTACTTC
>TRBV5-4|NA|14|TRBJ2-3|NA
CASSLAGTSDTQYF
TGTGCCAGCAGCTTGGCAGGGACATCCGATACGCAGTATTTT
>TRBV6-5|NA|15|TRBJ1-3|TRBD1
CASRRGQGVENTIYF
TGTGCCAGCAGACGGGGACAGGGCGTGGAAAACACCATATATTTT
>TRBV7-2|NA|14|TRBJ2-3|NA
CASSFQISTDTQYF
TGTGCCAGCAGCTTTCAGATTAGCACAGATACGCAGTATTTT
>TRBV30|NA|13|TRBJ1-1|TRBD1
CAEQGQRGTEAFF
TGTGCAGAACAGGGACAGCGAGGCACTGAAGCTTTCTTT
>TRBV6-5|NA|14|TRBJ2-7|TRBD1
CASTPGTGDHEQYF
TGTGCCAGCACCCCGGGAACAGGGGATCACGAGCAGTACTTC
>TRBV5-6|NA|16|TRBJ1-1|NA
CASSLRRGRIIAEAFF
TGTGCCAGCAGCCTGCGGAGGGGAAGAATAATAGCTGAAGCTTTCTTT
>TRBV4-3|NA|14|TRBJ2-7|TRBD2
CASSQRTSSYEQYF
TGCGCCAGCAGCCAGAGGACTAGCAGCTACGAGCAGTACTTC
>TRBV27|NA|14|TRBJ1-1|NA
CASSFQGRDTEAFF
TGTGCCAGCAGTTTTCAGGGGCGGGACACTGAAGCTTTCTTT
>TRBV10-2|NA|14|TRBJ2-2|NA
CASSDRQFTGELFF
TGCGCCAGCAGTGATAGACAGTTCACCGGGGAGCTGTTTTTT
>TRBV24-1|NA|18|TRBJ2-3|TRBD1
CATSDLSSDRGSFDTQYF
TGTGCCACCAGTGATTTGTCCTCTGACAGGGGGTCCTTCGATACGCAGTATTTT
>TRBV11-2|NA|13|TRBJ1-2|NA
CASSLDRGGGYTF
TGTGCCAGCAGCTTAGATAGGGGAGGTGGCTACACCTTC
>TRBV6-5|NA|12|TRBJ1-2|NA
CASSRTGYGYTF
TGTGCCAGCAGCCGAACAGGGTATGGCTACACCTTC
>TRBV19|NA|14|TRBJ1-6|NA
CASYSRGDNSPLHF
TGTGCCAGTTACTCCAGGGGTGATAATTCACCCCTCCACTTT
>TRBV6-1|NA|17|TRBJ2-3|TRBD2
CASSEAERELSTDTQYF
TGTGCCAGCAGTGAAGCAGAGCGGGAGCTTAGCACAGATACGCAGTATTTT
>TRBV6-2/TRBV6-3|NA|16|TRBJ2-2|NA
CASSSLTRGNTGELFF
TGTGCCAGCAGTTCCCTCACCCGGGGTAACACCGGGGAGCTGTTTTTT
>TRBV7-8|NA|16|TRBJ2-2|TRBD1
CASSLEGTAITGELFF
TGTGCCAGCAGCTTAGAAGGGACAGCAATTACCGGGGAGCTGTTTTTT
>TRBV2|NA|15|TRBJ1-6|NA
CASRVQGLGISPLHF
TGTGCCAGCAGGGTACAGGGTCTTGGGATTTCACCCCTCCACTTT
>TRBV19|once|15|TRBJ2-7|NA
CASSIRPGVLGEQYF
TGTGCCAGTAGTATTCGGCCGGGAGTTCTCGGAGAGCAGTACTTC
>TRBV11-2|NA|14|TRBJ2-3|NA
CASSFGSTGDTQYF
TGTGCCAGCAGCTTCGGCTCCACAGGGGATACGCAGTATTTT
>TRBV28|NA|12|TRBJ2-3|TRBD2
CASSLERGTQYF
TGTGCCAGCAGTTTAGAGCGGGGTACGCAGTATTTT
>TRBV7-3|NA|14|TRBJ2-3|NA
CASSQDWGTDTQYF
TGTGCCAGCAGCCAAGACTGGGGCACAGATACGCAGTATTTT
>TRBV3-1/TRBV3-2|NA|16|TRBJ2-2|TRBD1
CASSPRDRGFTGELFF
TGTGCCAGCAGCCCCCGGGACAGGGGTTTCACCGGGGAGCTGTTTTTT
>TRBV19|NA|16|TRBJ1-5|NA
CASAGLGGSSNQPQHF
TGTGCCAGTGCAGGGCTGGGGGGTTCGAGCAATCAGCCCCAGCATTTT
>TRBV3-1/TRBV3-2|NA|14|TRBJ2-3|NA
CASSFRDTSDTQYF
TGTGCCAGCAGCTTTCGGGACACGTCAGATACGCAGTATTTT
>TRBV30|NA|15|TRBJ2-1|NA
CAWIPQRVPYNEQFF
TGTGCCTGGATCCCACAGCGGGTACCCTACAATGAGCAGTTCTTC
>TRBV6-5|NA|15|TRBJ1-5|NA
CASSYSRESNQPQHF
TGTGCCAGCAGTTACTCCCGGGAGAGCAATCAGCCCCAGCATTTT
>TRBV19|NA|12|TRBJ1-4|NA
CASSMGGEKLFF
TGTGCCAGTAGTATGGGAGGCGAAAAACTGTTTTTT
>TRBV6-2/TRBV6-3|NA|16|TRBJ2-2|TRBD2
CASSYSSGGPTGELFF
TGTGCCAGCAGTTACTCAAGCGGGGGTCCCACCGGGGAGCTGTTTTTT
>TRBV23-1|few|15|TRBJ1-1|NA
CASSPLGEGDTEAFF
TGCGCCAGCAGTCCTCTGGGAGAGGGCGACACTGAAGCTTTCTTT
>TRBV19|NA|14|TRBJ2-1|TRBD2
CASRARTSNNEQFF
TGTGCCAGTAGGGCCCGGACTAGCAACAATGAGCAGTTCTTC
>TRBV5-1|NA|17|TRBJ2-3|NA
CASSPLPTGLRTDTQYF
TGCGCCAGCAGCCCGCTTCCTACGGGACTCCGCACAGATACGCAGTATTTT
>TRBV2|NA|14|TRBJ2-1|TRBD1
CASSEARGGFEQFF
TGTGCCAGCAGTGAAGCGAGAGGGGGCTTTGAGCAGTTCTTC
>TRBV6-2/TRBV6-3|NA|12|TRBJ1-2|NA
CASSPGSFGYTF
TGTGCCAGCAGTCCCGGGTCGTTTGGCTACACCTTC
>TRBV7-8|NA|16|TRBJ2-3|TRBD1
CASSTIQGIGTDTQYF
TGTGCCAGCAGCACTATACAGGGGATCGGCACAGATACGCAGTATTTT
>TRBV7-9|few|14|TRBJ2-2|NA
CASSWSGNTGELFF
TGTGCCAGCAGCTGGTCAGGAAACACCGGGGAGCTGTTTTTT
>TRBV7-8|NA|17|TRBJ1-5|TRBD1
CASSFSVDRGLEEPQHF
TGTGCCAGCAGCTTTTCGGTGGACAGGGGGTTGGAAGAGCCCCAGCATTTT
>TRBV19|NA|13|TRBJ1-6|NA
CASSISANSPLHF
TGTGCCAGTAGTATCTCAGCGAATTCACCCCTCCACTTT
>TRBV5-1|NA|12|TRBJ1-1|NA
CASSFEGDEAFF
TGCGCCAGCAGCTTCGAGGGGGACGAAGCTTTCTTT
>TRBV6-6|NA|14|TRBJ1-4|NA
CASRGGATNEKLFF
TGTGCCAGCAGGGGGGGAGCAACTAATGAAAAACTGTTTTTT
>TRBV7-2|NA|12|TRBJ1-4|NA
CASSEANEKLFF
TGTGCCAGCAGCGAGGCTAATGAAAAACTGTTTTTT
>TRBV7-9|NA|16|TRBJ1-1|TRBD1
CASSLMGQGTSNEAFF
TGTGCCAGCAGCTTAATGGGACAGGGGACGTCGAATGAAGCTTTCTTT
>TRBV2|NA|14|TRBJ2-1|TRBD1
CASTLGQAYNEQFF
TGTGCCAGCACCCTGGGACAGGCCTACAATGAGCAGTTCTTC
>TRBV2|NA|14|TRBJ1-6|NA
CATSTGLVSSPLHF
TGTGCCACTTCTACAGGGTTGGTGAGTTCACCCCTCCACTTT
>TRBV5-1|NA|15|TRBJ1-1|NA
CASSSVTGSNTEAFF
TGCGCCAGCAGCTCTGTTACCGGGTCGAACACTGAAGCTTTCTTT
>TRBV6-5|once|15|TRBJ1-5|TRBD1
CARRRGQEVNLPQHF
TGTGCCAGGAGGAGGGGACAGGAGGTGAATCTGCCCCAGCATTTT
>TRBV7-3|NA|12|TRBJ1-2|NA
CASSSGFGGYTF
TGTGCCAGCAGTTCCGGGTTTGGTGGCTACACCTTC
>TRBV2|NA|11|TRBJ1-2|TRBD1
CALDRAYGYTF
TGTGCCCTAGACAGGGCCTATGGCTACACCTTC
>TRBV18|NA|13|TRBJ2-1|NA
CASSPGASDEQFF
TGTGCCAGCTCACCGGGGGCCAGCGATGAGCAGTTCTTC
>TRBV15|NA|17|TRBJ2-5|TRBD1
CATSRESHTGGQETQYF
TGTGCCACCAGCAGAGAATCGCATACAGGGGGCCAAGAGACCCAGTACTTC
>TRBV6-1|NA|14|TRBJ1-6|NA
CASSTAVSNSPLHF
TGTGCCAGTTCGACGGCGGTTTCAAATTCACCCCTCCACTTT
>TRBV7-9|NA|13|TRBJ1-2|TRBD1
CASSLTGGNGYTF
TGTGCCAGCAGCTTGACAGGGGGCAACGGCTACACCTTC
>TRBV7-6|NA|14|TRBJ1-2|TRBD1
CARRSGTVLIGYTF
TGTGCCAGACGTTCCGGGACAGTCCTAATTGGCTACACCTTC